This T cell receptor beta chain originates from a study of CD8 T cells in ankylosing spondylitis. The V gene end was trimmed by 1 base and the J gene end by 4 bases; junction bases not matched to a gene: 5. The germline V gene encodes CDR1 SGHRS and CDR2 YFSETQ. CDR3 length: 14 amino acids. TCRdb recomputed calls from the 5' RACE reads with MiXCR, one row per CDR3 protein. The data hold about 250,000 distinct CDR3 sequences, with over 15% observed a single time. Sequenced input: blood, either unsorted or a sorted T cell fraction (not recorded which). This receptor was taken from a male donor with ankylosing spondylitis or in good health (not recorded which). The chain carries TRBV5-1 and TRBJ2-7; 7 positions match TRBD1. The CDR3 here is CASSLMTGRYEQYF. The CDR3 DNA reads as TGCGCCAGCAGCTTGATGACAGGGCGGTACGAGCAGTACTTC.